The sequence of this T cell receptor (beta chain) was determined in a study of T cell responses to AZD1222 COVID-19 vaccine (dated by TCRdb to the early 2020s). Background on the whole study: AZD1222 recipients given second doses at about 4 weeks or at about 12 weeks were pooled, since spike-specific TCR depth and breadth were not found to differ between the two schedules. TCR sequencing covered 230 to 250 trial participants: about 210 given two doses of AZD1222 and about 26 given two doses of MenACWY control vaccine. Enrollment into the trials was organized by age into subgroups of 18-55, 56-69 and 70-plus years, and those subgroups contained approximately 160, 26 and 62 TCR-sequenced participants, respectively.

The CDR3 regions of human TCRbeta chains were analyzed by immunosequencing. Turning to the authors' computational methods: Repertoire TCRs were checked for matches against a reference library of SARS-CoV-2-specific TCRs that had been generated using the MIRA antigen-specificity platform. Breadth meant the fraction of unique TCRs that were SARS-CoV-2-associated, whereas depth meant the fraction of total T cells that were SARS-CoV-2-associated. Using the MIRA data, every spike-specific TCR was mapped to the spike region that the TCR reacted to and assigned to either a CD4 or a CD8 class. Log10-transformed breadth and depth values were compared by one-way ANOVA with Sidak's multiple comparisons tests. In its TCRdb copy, this immuneACCESS table keeps in-frame sequences only and misses some clones. Where compared with another copy, unresolved V genes explain less than half of these, and the others have no known cause. V and J calls plus clone size are reproduced from that table; the DNA served to infer D and trimming. The sample table lists over 150,000 clones, less than 95% of them with a count of one. The ten biggest clones cover 2.5% to 3% of the sample.

The CDR1 and CDR2 encoded by the germline V gene are SGHVS and FQNEAQ. From the cysteine through the phenylalanine, the CDR3 covers 16 amino acids. Here the CDR3 DNA is all that survives: 48 bases in frame from base 1. Trimming accounts for 5 bases at V and 4 bases at J, while the number of junction bases matched to no gene is 9. Sample time point, as interpreted from the label and publication: baseline before first vaccination. Vaccinee samples came from UK trials COV001 and COV002, including a single-blind randomized controlled phase 2/3 trial of AZD1222 (ChAdOx1 nCoV-19) in healthy adults. For TCRbeta chain sequencing, PBMC samples were collected from trial participants at day 0 and at day 28 after the second dose. Regarding this clone: It has no known antigen specificity. Base quality data are lacking; no much larger clone is found one base away.

Study-wide conclusions, independent of this receptor: Conclusions about previously exposed vaccinees are limited because only five or six AZD1222 recipients were SARS-CoV-2 seropositive at baseline. A significant rise in spike-specific TCR breadth and depth was observed after two AZD1222 doses relative to day 0 and relative to MenACWY recipients. The vaccine-associated CD4 TCRs covered the entire spike protein, and the dominant responses fell in regions 160-218 and 743-854. Nearly half of unique spike-specific TCRs reportedly recognized epitopes outside regions mutated in the B.1.351 and B.1.1.7 variants. Most participants were white British and females outnumbered males, and the authors suggested that clonal diversity may have been underestimated. Because no day 14 peak-response samples were available, repertoires were characterized only after the peak T cell response. The 56-69-year group was small, and its depth increase did not reach significance, likely because of low power.

This sample comprised peripheral blood, obtained on day 0 of AZD1222 vaccination. This TCR came from an adult in good health. The chain employs TRBV7-8 and TRBJ2-2, and 8 junction bases match TRBD1. The CDR3 region: CASSPRTGSGTGELFF. The DNA sequence is given as TGTGCCAGCAGCCCGAGGACAGGGAGTGGCACCGGGGAGCTGTTTTTT.